This T cell receptor (beta chain) appears in the sequencing data of a study of blood T cell repertoires in COVID-19. Turning to the study itself: The United States, Italy and Spain were the sources of the acute and convalescent COVID-19 samples. PBMCs, B-cell-depleted T cells, or T cells were the source of the cDNA or gDNA that made up the material.

The CDR3 consists of 19 residues. CDR1 is LGHDT, CDR2 YNNKEL, per germline (reference sequence). V was pared by 4 bases and J by 5 bases, with 16 bases of the junction left unmatched. Authors' processing steps: Amplified reference gene primers provided the basis for estimating nucleated cell counts. Data came from immunoSEQ multiplex PCR; TCRdb stores just in-frame clones and leaves some out. V and J calls and clone size follow that table, whereas D and trimming were derived from the DNA. Here the sample spans roughly 200,000 clones, around 86% being singletons. The receptor was derived from a man at least 80 years old with acute or convalescent COVID-19. Sequencing was performed on peripheral blood. The gene calls are TRBV3-1 (or the pseudogene TRBV3-2) and TRBJ2-5, with 13 positions matching TRBD2. The CDR3 DNA sequence: TGTGCCAGCAGCCCCGGACTAGCGGGAGTAGGAATGGGGGGGGAGACCCAGTACTTC. Protein sequence: CASSPGLAGVGMGGETQYF.